These 32 T cell receptor beta chains were all obtained from the same sample, sequenced in a study of long-term antiretroviral therapy in people with HIV. It was version v3.0 of the immunoSEQ assay that was run at survey level. Some clones are missing from TCRdb's copy, which holds only in-frame ones; the method was immunoSEQ multiplex PCR. Of tens of thousands of clones listed, around nine tenths are singletons. Sequencing used unsorted PBMCs, obtained 1.1 years after starting antiretroviral therapy. Receptors were obtained from a man between 18 and 29 years old with HIV.

The chain couples TRBV10-3 to TRBJ2-7, with 9 bases aligning to TRBD1. V was pared by 0 bases and J by 1 base, with 4 bases of the junction left unmatched. The CDR3 contains 16 residues. Germline V gene sequence: CDR1 ENHRY, CDR2 SYGVKD. As DNA, the CDR3 is TGTGCCATCAGTGAGTCTGGGACAGGGCATTCCTACGAGCAGTACTTC. Amino acids: CAISESGTGHSYEQYF.

Here the CDR3 reads CASSPGGSAGELFF. DNA for the CDR3: TGTGCCAGCAGCCCCGGCGGTTCCGCCGGGGAGCTGTTTTTT. The chain has TRBV7-2 and TRBJ2-2; no clear D gene. CDR1 is SGHTA and CDR2 is FQGNSA in the germline V gene. The V and J ends lost 5 bases and 6 bases respectively, with 13 bases between them. The CDR3 has 14 amino acids.

The rearrangement joins TRBV5-1 to TRBJ1-2, with 9 bases lining up with TRBD1. Germline CDR1 reads SGHRS; CDR2 reads YFSETQ. The CDR3 extends over 14 amino acids. V gave up 3 bases and J gave up 6 bases; unmatched junction bases: 6. CDR3 DNA sequence: TGCGCCAGCAGCTCAGAGACAGGGGGAAATGGCTACACCTTC. It specifies CASSSETGGNGYTF.

V usage is TRBV7-8 and J usage is TRBJ2-7; a weak D match, TRBD1 (5 bases). Germline V lookup: CDR1 SGHVS, CDR2 FQNEAQ. The V and J ends lost 2 bases and 2 bases respectively, with 10 bases between them. The CDR3 runs to 14 residues. The CDR3 sequence: CASSLTQATYEQYF. Here the CDR3 DNA reads TGTGCCAGCAGCTTAACACAGGCCACCTACGAGCAGTACTTC.

The rearrangement uses TRBV9 and TRBJ2-7; D gene unclear. This CDR3 has 14 amino acids. Germline V gene lookup returns CDR1 SGDLS and CDR2 YYNGEE. The ends were cut back, 0 bases at V and 3 bases at J, with 10 bases in the middle. CDR3 residues: CASSVGHLSYEQYF. The CDR3 DNA follows: TGTGCCAGCAGCGTAGGACACCTAAGCTACGAGCAGTACTTC. Based on the CDR3 plus reference TRBV9 and TRBJ2-7, the full variable domain is DSGVTQTPKHLITATGQRVTLRCSPRSGDLSVYWYQQSLDQGLQFLIQYYNGEERAKGNILERFSAQQFPDLHSELNLSSLELGDSALYFCASSVGHLSYEQYFGPGTRLTVT.

This chain links TRBV9 with TRBJ1-2; 7 nucleotides align to TRBD1. The V and J ends lost 0 bases and 4 bases, in that order; junction bases with no gene match: 9. The CDR3 totals 16 residues. Germline loops: CDR1 SGDLS, CDR2 YYNGEE. The DNA for the CDR3 is TGTGCCAGCAGCGTAGTAGCAGGGGGTTCTAGCTATGGCTACACCTTC. This codes for CASSVVAGGSSYGYTF. The whole variable domain, filled in from reference TRBV9 and TRBJ1-2, reads DSGVTQTPKHLITATGQRVTLRCSPRSGDLSVYWYQQSLDQGLQFLIQYYNGEERAKGNILERFSAQQFPDLHSELNLSSLELGDSALYFCASSVVAGGSSYGYTFGSGTRLTVV.

The count of this clone is one. The genes are TRBV7-9 and TRBJ1-1; no clear D. V shed 1 base and J shed 6 bases, with 12 bases lying between them. The CDR3 sequence is 14 residues long. The germline gives CDR1 SEHNR, CDR2 FQNEAQ (reference sequence). DNA for the CDR3: TGTGCCAGCAGCTTAGTGAGACACCCGGCTGAAGCTTTCTTT. Amino acids: CASSLVRHPAEAFF.

DNA for the CDR3: TGTGCCAGCCGGACTAGCGGGAGAGCTTACACTTATGAGCAGTTCTTC. Its protein product is CASRTSGRAYTYEQFF. The rearrangement uses TRBV2 and TRBJ2-1; 13 positions match TRBD2. The CDR3 runs 16 residues. Germline V lookup: CDR1 SNHLY, CDR2 FYNNEI. J lost 8 bases, V lost 8 bases, and 12 bases had no gene match.

The rearrangement links TRBV6-5 to TRBJ1-3; D perhaps matches TRBD1 (5 bases). Per germline, CDR1 MNHEY and CDR2 SVGAGI. This CDR3 is built from 14 residues. The V end was cut by 5 bases, the J end by 4 bases, with 12 bases between. CDR3 protein: CASSQGLYGNTIYF. CDR3 coding DNA: TGTGCCAGCAGTCAGGGTTTGTACGGAAACACCATATATTTT.

This clone was seen just once. CDR3 protein: CASSQDYYGGGNQPQHF. In nucleotides, the CDR3 is TGCGCCAGCAGCCAAGACTATTATGGTGGCGGCAATCAGCCCCAGCATTTT. The V gene is TRBV4-3, the J gene TRBJ1-5, with no clear D. V dropped 0 bases and J dropped 2 bases, with 14 bases sitting between them. Germline lookup yields CDR1 LGHNA and CDR2 YSLEER. The CDR3 loop spans 17 amino acids.

The rearrangement links TRBV5-6 to TRBJ1-1, with 7 bases matching TRBD1. J lost 7 bases, V lost 3 bases, and 9 bases had no gene match. Germline values: CDR1 SGHDT, CDR2 YYEEEE. The CDR3 is 14 residues long. This CDR3 is CASSWGQGGFEAFF. In DNA form, the CDR3 reads TGTGCCAGCAGCTGGGGCCAGGGGGGCTTTGAAGCTTTCTTT. The variable domain in full, completed from reference TRBV5-6 and TRBJ1-1, reads DAGVTQSPTHLIKTRGQQVTLRCSPKSGHDTVSWYQQALGQGPQFIFQYYEEEERQRGNFPDRFSGHQFPNYSSELNVNALLLGDSALYLCASSWGQGGFEAFFGQGTRLTVV.

This chain uses TRBV7-6 with TRBJ2-1, with 7 bases matching TRBD2. The V gene's germline CDR1 is SGHVS and CDR2 FNYEAQ. The CDR3 loop spans 15 amino acids. The ends lost 0 bases at V and 5 bases at J; junction bases unmatched: 4. CDR3 in amino acids: CASSLAAGEDNEQFF. In DNA form, the CDR3 reads TGTGCCAGCAGCTTAGCTGCGGGAGAGGACAATGAGCAGTTCTTC.

The rearrangement uses TRBV27 and TRBJ2-2; D possibly corresponds to TRBD2 (7 bases). V lost 6 bases, J lost 3 bases, and 14 bases lay in between. Germline V gene lookup returns CDR1 MNHEY and CDR2 SMNVEV (reference sequence). The CDR3 is 15 residues long. CDR3 in DNA: TGTGCCAGCAGCCTGCGGGGGCGCGACACCGGGGAGCTGTTTTTT. It translates to CASSLRGRDTGELFF.

For the CDR3, the DNA is TGTGCCAGCAGTTTCAAGGACCCCGAATATGGCTACACCTTC. Protein product: CASSFKDPEYGYTF. The chain is built from TRBV6-6 and TRBJ1-2, with D unclear. From germline, CDR1 is MNHNY and CDR2 SVGAGI (reference sequence). V was trimmed by 4 bases and J by 5 bases, leaving 14 bases between them. This CDR3 contains 14 residues.

V and J are TRBV19 and TRBJ1-2; 10 bases are a match to TRBD1. The J segment lost 5 bases and the V segment lost 3 bases, leaving 9 bases of the junction unmatched. CDR1 and CDR2 (germline): LNHDA, SQIVND (reference sequence). This CDR3 contains 16 residues. The CDR3: CASSIGQGEVGYGYTF. CDR3 DNA sequence: TGTGCCAGTAGTATTGGACAGGGGGAGGTTGGATATGGCTACACCTTC.

J is TRBJ1-2 and V is TRBV5-1, with TRBD1 as a possible D gene (6 bases). V was clipped by 2 bases and J by 8 bases, with 16 bases between them. The CDR3 loop spans 14 amino acids. Germline V gene sequence: CDR1 SGHRS, CDR2 YFSETQ. This chain's CDR3 is CASSLTGSGGGYTF. DNA for the CDR3: TGCGCCAGCAGCTTAACAGGATCCGGGGGCGGCTACACCTTC. The full variable domain, completed using reference TRBV5-1 and TRBJ1-2, is KAGVTQTPRYLIKTRGQQVTLSCSPISGHRSVSWYQQTPGQGLQFLFEYFSETQRNKGNFPGRFSGRQFSNSRSEMNVSTLELGDSALYLCASSLTGSGGGYTFGSGTRLTVV.

The genes are TRBV9 and TRBJ2-7; TRBD2 matches at 15 bases. Germline lookup yields CDR1 SGDLS and CDR2 YYNGEE. CDR3 size: 15 residues. J lost 6 bases, V lost 3 bases, and 4 bases had no gene match. Written as DNA, the CDR3 is TGTGCCAGCAGCGGTCCGGGACTAGCGGGGGGCGAGCAGTACTTC. Protein sequence: CASSGPGLAGGEQYF. The whole variable domain, remainder taken from reference TRBV9 and TRBJ2-7, is DSGVTQTPKHLITATGQRVTLRCSPRSGDLSVYWYQQSLDQGLQFLIQYYNGEERAKGNILERFSAQQFPDLHSELNLSSLELGDSALYFCASSGPGLAGGEQYFGPGTRLTVT.

This chain links TRBV15 with TRBJ1-3; possibly TRBD1 for D (6 bases). The CDR3 has 14 amino acids. Trimming left V 5 bases short and J 4 bases short, with 12 bases between. Germline V CDR1 and CDR2: LNHNV, YYDKDF (reference sequence). Written as DNA, the CDR3 is TGTGCCACCAGCCAACAGGGATCCGGAAACACCATATATTTT. It specifies CATSQQGSGNTIYF.

This clone was found a few times. Written as DNA, the CDR3 is TGTGCCAGCAGTGAGTCGGGACTTTCCACCCGCAATCAGCCCCAGCATTTT. Its translation is CASSESGLSTRNQPQHF. This chain joins TRBV2 and TRBJ1-5, with D perhaps matching TRBD1 (5 bases). In germline, CDR1 is SNHLY, CDR2 FYNNEI. V dropped 3 bases and J dropped 2 bases, with 17 bases sitting between them. CDR3 length equals 17 residues. The variable domain in full, with the rest retrieved from reference TRBV2 and TRBJ1-5, is EPEVTQTPSHQVTQMGQEVILRCVPISNHLYFYWYRQILGQKVEFLVSFYNNEISEKSEIFDDQFSVERPDGSNFTLKIRSTKLEDSAMYFCASSESGLSTRNQPQHFGDGTRLSIL.

The chain couples TRBV10-3 to TRBJ1-1, with TRBD1 identical over 11 bases. The germline V gene encodes CDR1 ENHRY and CDR2 SYGVKD. The CDR3 totals 13 residues. The junction had 6 bases not matched to a gene; V was cut back by 10 bases and J by 5 bases. The CDR3 sequence: CATAGTGGTEAFF. The CDR3 DNA is TGTGCCACGGCCGGGACAGGGGGAACTGAAGCTTTCTTT.

The chain combines TRBV30 with TRBJ2-7; 11 nucleotides agree with TRBD1. Germline loops: CDR1 GTSNPN, CDR2 SVGIG (reference sequence). V lost 5 bases to trimming and J lost 7 bases; unmatched junction nucleotides: 7. The CDR3 covers 13 residues. The CDR3 spells CAWAGQGAREQYF. As DNA, the CDR3 is TGTGCCTGGGCTGGACAGGGGGCGAGGGAGCAGTACTTC.

The V gene is TRBV9, the J gene TRBJ2-2; TRBD2 aligns across 13 bases. Trimming cost V 0 bases and J 6 bases; bases outside gene matches: 5. The germline CDR1 and CDR2 sequences are SGDLS and YYNGEE. This CDR3 spans 17 amino acids. CDR3 nucleotides: TGTGCCAGCAGCGTAGAAGGACTAGCGGGGGTGCCCGGGGAGCTGTTTTTT. Translated, it gives CASSVEGLAGVPGELFF.

The chain carries TRBV30 and TRBJ2-7; 7 bases line up with TRBD2. In germline, CDR1 is GTSNPN, CDR2 SVGIG (reference sequence). The CDR3 runs 14 residues. Trimming cost V 2 bases and J 8 bases; bases outside gene matches: 12. CDR3 DNA: TGTGCCTGGAGTTCCGGGCGGGGGACCTCCCAGCAGTACTTC. As protein: CAWSSGRGTSQQYF.

The V and J genes are TRBV5-4 and TRBJ2-7; D might be TRBD2 (5 bases). Germline V CDR1 and CDR2: SGHNT, YYREEE (reference sequence). Trimming took 1 base from V and 3 from J, leaving 11 bases between them. This CDR3 region has 14 residues. CDR3 sequence reads: CASSLIGEGYEQYF. For the CDR3, the DNA is TGTGCCAGCAGCTTGATCGGGGAAGGCTACGAGCAGTACTTC. The whole variable domain, remainder taken from reference TRBV5-4 and TRBJ2-7, is ETGVTQSPTHLIKTRGQQVTLRCSSQSGHNTVSWYQQALGQGPQFIFQYYREEENGRGNFPPRFSGLQFPNYSSELNVNALELDDSALYLCASSLIGEGYEQYFGPGTRLTVT.

The chain is built from TRBV6-1 and TRBJ2-7; 7 bases fit TRBD2. The CDR3 has 14 amino acids. The junction had 10 bases not matched to a gene; V was cut back by 6 bases and J by 5 bases. Germline lookup yields CDR1 MNHNS and CDR2 SASEGT. For the CDR3, the DNA is TGTGCCAGCAGAAGCGCGGGAGCATTACACGAGCAGTACTTC. Amino acid sequence: CASRSAGALHEQYF.

The chain recombines TRBV5-4 with TRBJ2-7; possibly TRBD1 for D (7 bases). The CDR3 extends over 16 amino acids. The V gene lost 0 bases and the J gene lost 2 bases, with 15 bases spanning the gap. Germline CDR1 reads SGHNT; CDR2 reads YYREEE (reference sequence). CDR3 nucleotides: TGTGCCAGCAGCTTGGCGGGGGACAGAAGCCCCTACGAGCAGTACTTC. It translates to CASSLAGDRSPYEQYF.

This rearrangement joins TRBV2 to TRBJ2-7; D is unresolved. V was cut by 4 bases and J by 1 base, with 11 bases left in between. Germline V lookup: CDR1 SNHLY, CDR2 FYNNEI. The CDR3 length is 14 residues. CDR3 DNA: TGTGCCAGCAGTGGACCTCTGGGATCCTACGAGCAGTACTTC. Translation: CASSGPLGSYEQYF.

The chain is built from TRBV9 and TRBJ2-1; D assignment may be TRBD1 or TRBD2 (5 bases each). Trimming stripped 0 bases from V and 6 bases from J, with 13 bases between. The CDR3 is made up of 15 amino acids. Germline-derived CDR1 and CDR2 are SGDLS and YYNGEE. The CDR3 loop reads CASSVGLGDLNEQFF. The CDR3, as DNA: TGTGCCAGCAGCGTAGGGCTAGGGGACCTCAATGAGCAGTTCTTC.

The chain is built from TRBV27 and TRBJ2-3, with D tentatively TRBD2 (5 bases). The CDR3 spans 15 residues. Deletions cut 7 bases from V and 0 bases from J, with 14 bases between. Germline CDR1 and CDR2: MNHEY and SMNVEV (reference sequence). CDR3 in DNA: TGTGCCAGCAAAACTGAGGGAAGGAGCACAGATACGCAGTATTTT. Its protein is CASKTEGRSTDTQYF.

This chain joins TRBV13 and TRBJ2-7; possible D gene TRBD2, 6 bases. V dropped 3 bases and J dropped 0 bases, with 9 bases sitting between them. This CDR3 region has 14 residues. Germline values: CDR1 PRHDT, CDR2 FYEKMQ (reference sequence). Here the CDR3 reads CASSFGRDSYEQYF. CDR3 coding DNA: TGTGCCAGCAGCTTTGGGCGGGACTCCTACGAGCAGTACTTC.

This clone was seen once. This sequence joins TRBV5-6 and TRBJ1-1, with 8 bases identical to TRBD1. Germline assignment: CDR1 SGHDT and CDR2 YYEEEE. With V trimmed by 0 bases and J by 9 bases, 1 base remained unmatched. The CDR3 length is 12 residues. In DNA, the CDR3 is TGTGCCAGCAGCTTGGGGACAGGGCAAGCTTTCTTT. Its protein is CASSLGTGQAFF.

The genes are TRBV19 and TRBJ1-4; D gene uncertain. CDR1 and CDR2 from the germline V gene are LNHDA and SQIVND (reference sequence). Trimming stripped 5 bases from V and 8 bases from J, with 3 bases between. The CDR3 is 10 residues long. This CDR3 is CASSREKLFF. The CDR3 nucleotides read TGTGCCAGTAGTCGGGAAAAACTGTTTTTT.